This T cell receptor beta chain stems from a study of vaccination and CD4 T cells after COVID-19. Study-wide context: Following dose two, a median roughly 72 days (range 14 to 241) passed before post-vaccine samples were taken. Overlapping SARS-CoV-2, HCoV-NL63, HCoV-OC43 and HCoV-229E spike peptides were used to stimulate cells.

Germline loops: CDR1 SGHAT, CDR2 FQDESV (reference sequence). There are 14 residues in the CDR3. J gave up 7 bases and V 5 bases, and 8 bases lay outside the gene matches. The treatment was: roughly 11-day PBMC culture with coronavirus spike peptide pools or control peptides (ViraFEST assay). Days 3 and 7 were when half the medium was replaced with fresh IL-2 medium. With respect to this clonotype: The antigen is not known.

Cultured CD4+ T cell DNA was sequenced using the Oncomine TCR Beta short-read assay. Scientists extracted genomic DNA from CD4+ T cells grown in culture. TCRdb reanalysed the PCR reads using MiXCR and keeps one entry per CDR3 protein. The table lists thousands of distinct CDR3 sequences, roughly two fifths of them singletons. The sample taken for sequencing was CD4+ T cells from blood, cultured in vitro. The sequence was obtained from a human donor who had recovered from COVID-19. The chain is built from TRBV11-1 and TRBJ2-7, with 10 bases lining up with TRBD1. In DNA form, the CDR3 reads TGTGCCAGCAGCCGACAGGGGGCCTACGAAGAGCAGTACTTC. Its protein product is CASSRQGAYEEQYF.